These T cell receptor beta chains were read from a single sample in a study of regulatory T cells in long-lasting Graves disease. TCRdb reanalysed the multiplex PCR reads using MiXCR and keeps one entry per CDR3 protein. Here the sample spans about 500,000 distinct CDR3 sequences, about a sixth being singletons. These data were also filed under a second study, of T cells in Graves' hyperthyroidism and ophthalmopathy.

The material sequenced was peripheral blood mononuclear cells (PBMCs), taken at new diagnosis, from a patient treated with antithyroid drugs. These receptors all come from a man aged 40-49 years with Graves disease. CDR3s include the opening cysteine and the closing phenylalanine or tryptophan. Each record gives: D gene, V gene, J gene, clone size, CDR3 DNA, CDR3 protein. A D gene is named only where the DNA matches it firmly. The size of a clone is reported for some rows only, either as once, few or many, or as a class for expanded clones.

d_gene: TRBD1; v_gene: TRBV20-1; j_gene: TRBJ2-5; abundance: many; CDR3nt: TGCAGTGCTCACCCTGGCAGGGGGCTTGAGACCCAGTACTTC; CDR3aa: CSAHPGRGLETQYF
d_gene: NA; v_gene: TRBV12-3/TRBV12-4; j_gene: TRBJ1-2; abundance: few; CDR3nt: TGTGCCAGCAGTTTAAGTCGGTCAAGGAAGGGCTACACCTTC; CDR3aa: CASSLSRSRKGYTF
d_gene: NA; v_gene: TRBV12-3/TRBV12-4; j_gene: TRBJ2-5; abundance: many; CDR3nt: TGTGCCAGCAGTTTAGACCGGGCCTTGCTGGAGACCCAGTACTTC; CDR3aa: CASSLDRALLETQYF
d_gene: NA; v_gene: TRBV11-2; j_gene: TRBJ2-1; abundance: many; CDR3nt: TGTGCCAGCAGCACATCACACAATGAGCAGTTCTTC; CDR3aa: CASSTSHNEQFF
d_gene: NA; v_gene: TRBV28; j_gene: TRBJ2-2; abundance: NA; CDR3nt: TGTGCCAGCAGTTTAACCACCGGGGAGCTGTTTTTT; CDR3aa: CASSLTTGELFF
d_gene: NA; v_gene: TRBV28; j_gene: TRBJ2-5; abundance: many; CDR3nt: TGTGCCAGCTTGAAGGGCTTCCAAGAGACCCAGTACTTC; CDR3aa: CASLKGFQETQYF
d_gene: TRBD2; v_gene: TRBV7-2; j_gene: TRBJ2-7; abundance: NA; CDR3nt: TGTGCCAGCAGCTTATTACTAGCGGAGCTCTACGAGCAGTACTTC; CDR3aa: CASSLLLAELYEQYF
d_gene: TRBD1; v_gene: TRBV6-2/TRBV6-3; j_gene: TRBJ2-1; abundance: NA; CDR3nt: TGTGCCAGCAGTTACCCCGGACAGGGCAATGAGCAGTTCTTC; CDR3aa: CASSYPGQGNEQFF
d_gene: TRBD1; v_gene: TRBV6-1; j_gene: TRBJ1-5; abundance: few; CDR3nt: TGTGCCAGCAGTGTATCCGGGACAGGAGCCCATCAGCCCCAGCATTTT; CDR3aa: CASSVSGTGAHQPQHF
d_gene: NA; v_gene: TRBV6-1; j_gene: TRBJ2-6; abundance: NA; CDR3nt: TGTGCCAGCGTTATATTTTATCCGAGCTCTGGGGCCAACGTCCTGACTTTC; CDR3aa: CASVIFYPSSGANVLTF
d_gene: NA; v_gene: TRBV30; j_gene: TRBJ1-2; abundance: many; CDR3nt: TGTGCCTGGAGTGTACTTACCTCAGGGGGCTACACCTTC; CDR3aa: CAWSVLTSGGYTF
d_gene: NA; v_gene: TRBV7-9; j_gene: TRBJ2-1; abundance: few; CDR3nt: TGTGCCAGCAGCGTTACAGAGAGCTCCTACAATGAGCAGTTCTTC; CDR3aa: CASSVTESSYNEQFF
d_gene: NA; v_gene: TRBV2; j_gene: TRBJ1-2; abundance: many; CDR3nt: TGTGCCAGCAGCCCGGGGTCCTATGGCTACACCTTC; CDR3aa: CASSPGSYGYTF
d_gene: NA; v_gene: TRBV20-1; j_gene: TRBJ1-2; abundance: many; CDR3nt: TGCAGTGCTAGAGACATCTTGACCACCGTAGGCTACACCTTC; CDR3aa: CSARDILTTVGYTF
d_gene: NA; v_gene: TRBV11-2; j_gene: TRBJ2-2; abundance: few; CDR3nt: TGTGCCAGCAGCTTAGGGGGGCTGAGCACCGGGGAGCTGTTTTTT; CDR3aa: CASSLGGLSTGELFF
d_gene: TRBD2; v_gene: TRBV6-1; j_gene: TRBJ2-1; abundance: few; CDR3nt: TGTGCCAGCAATCGTAGCGGGAGAAACAATGAGCAGTTCTTC; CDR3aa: CASNRSGRNNEQFF
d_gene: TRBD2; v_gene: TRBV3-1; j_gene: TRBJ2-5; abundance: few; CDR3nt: TGTGCCAGCAGCCAAGTAGTGGGGGGACTAGCGGGACGTAACCAAGAGACCCAGTACTTC; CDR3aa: CASSQVVGGLAGRNQETQYF
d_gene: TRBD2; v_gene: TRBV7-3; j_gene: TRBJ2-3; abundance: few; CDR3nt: TGTGCCAGCAGCTTAGGAGCGGGAGGATCGGCAGATACGCAGTATTTT; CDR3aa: CASSLGAGGSADTQYF
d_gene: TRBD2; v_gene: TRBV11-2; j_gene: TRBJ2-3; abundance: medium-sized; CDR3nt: TGTGCCAGCAGCTACGGACTAGCGGGAGAACGTGTAAGGCAGTATTTT; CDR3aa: CASSYGLAGERVRQYF
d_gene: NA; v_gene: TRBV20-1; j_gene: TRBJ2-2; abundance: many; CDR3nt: TGCAGTGCTAGATTAGCGGAGAACACCGGGGAGCTGTTTTTT; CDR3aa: CSARLAENTGELFF
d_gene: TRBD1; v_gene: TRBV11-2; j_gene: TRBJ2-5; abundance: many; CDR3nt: TGTGCCAGCAGCATATACAGGGGGCGCTTAGAGACCCAGTACTTC; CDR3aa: CASSIYRGRLETQYF
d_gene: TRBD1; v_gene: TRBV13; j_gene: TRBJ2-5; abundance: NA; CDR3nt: TGTGCCAGCGTGTGGGACAGGGGGCGCGGTAGCGGTCAAGAGACCCAGTACTTC; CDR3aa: CASVWDRGRGSGQETQYF
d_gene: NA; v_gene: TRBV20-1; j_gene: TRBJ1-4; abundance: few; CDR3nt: TGCAGTGTCAAAAGGGGGGGTCCTAATGAAAAACTGTTTTTT; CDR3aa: CSVKRGGPNEKLFF
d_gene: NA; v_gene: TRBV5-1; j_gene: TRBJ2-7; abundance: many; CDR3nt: TGCGCCAGCAGCTTGGAGGGTAACACTCTCTACGAGCAGTACTTC; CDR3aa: CASSLEGNTLYEQYF
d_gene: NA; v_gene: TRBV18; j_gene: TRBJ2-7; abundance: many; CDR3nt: TGTGCCAGCTCACTGTCCCGGGACATCTACGAGCAGTACTTC; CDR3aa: CASSLSRDIYEQYF
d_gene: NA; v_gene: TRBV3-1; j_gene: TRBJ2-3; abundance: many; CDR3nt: TGTGCCAGCAGCCAAGATCCCCCGAGCACAGATACGCAGTATTTT; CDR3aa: CASSQDPPSTDTQYF
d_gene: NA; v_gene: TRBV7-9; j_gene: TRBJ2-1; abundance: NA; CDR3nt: TGTGCCAGCAGCTTACCGGGGGGCTCTCTGAGCTCCTACAATGAGCAGTTCTTC; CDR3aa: CASSLPGGSLSSYNEQFF
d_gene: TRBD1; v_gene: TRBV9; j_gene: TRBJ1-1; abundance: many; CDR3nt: TGTGCCAGCAGCGAGGGGGGTCCCGGGACAGGGGTTAGGGCTTTCTTT; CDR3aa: CASSEGGPGTGVRAFF
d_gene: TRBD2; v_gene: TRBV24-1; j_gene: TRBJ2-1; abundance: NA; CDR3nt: TGTGCCACCAGTGATCTCGTCCGGACTAGCGGGACCGGTGAGCAGTTCTTC; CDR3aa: CATSDLVRTSGTGEQFF
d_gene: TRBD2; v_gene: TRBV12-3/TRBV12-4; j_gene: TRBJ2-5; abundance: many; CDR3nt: TGTGCCAGCAGTTTAATGTCTCCTAGCGGGAGGGCCGAGGAGACCCAGTACTTC; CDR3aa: CASSLMSPSGRAEETQYF
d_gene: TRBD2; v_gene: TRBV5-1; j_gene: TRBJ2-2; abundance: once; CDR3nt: TGCGCCAGCAGCAAAGGCGGGGGATCGAACACCGGGGAGCTGTTTTTT; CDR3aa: CASSKGGGSNTGELFF
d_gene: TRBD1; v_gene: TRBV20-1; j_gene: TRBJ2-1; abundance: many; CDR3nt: TGCAGTGCGAGGACAGGGAGCTACAATGAGCAGTTCTTC; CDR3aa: CSARTGSYNEQFF
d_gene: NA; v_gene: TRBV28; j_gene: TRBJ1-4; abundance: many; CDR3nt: TGTGCCAGCATTCAGAGAGCAACTAATGAAAAACTGTTTTTT; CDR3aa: CASIQRATNEKLFF
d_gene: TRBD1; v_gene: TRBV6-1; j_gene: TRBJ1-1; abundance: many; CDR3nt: TGTGCCAGCAGTGACAGGGGGTTAGACACTGAAGCTTTCTTT; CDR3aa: CASSDRGLDTEAFF
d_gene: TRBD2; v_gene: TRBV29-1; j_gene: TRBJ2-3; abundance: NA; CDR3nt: TGCAGCGTTGAAGGGGCTAGCGGCCCCACAGATACGCAGTATTTT; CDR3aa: CSVEGASGPTDTQYF
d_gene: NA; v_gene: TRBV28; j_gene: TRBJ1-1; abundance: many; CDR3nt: TGTGCCAGCATCGGGCCAGGGGAAGCTTTCTTT; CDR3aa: CASIGPGEAFF
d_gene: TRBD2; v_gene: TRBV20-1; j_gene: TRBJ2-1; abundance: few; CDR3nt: TGCAGTGCTAGAGTCGGAGCGGGAGCTCGTGGTGAGCAGTTCTTC; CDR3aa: CSARVGAGARGEQFF
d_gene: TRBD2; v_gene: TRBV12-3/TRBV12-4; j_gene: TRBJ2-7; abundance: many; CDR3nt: TGTGCCAGCAGTTCCAACCTGCGGGAGCTTTCCTACGAGCAGTACTTC; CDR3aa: CASSSNLRELSYEQYF
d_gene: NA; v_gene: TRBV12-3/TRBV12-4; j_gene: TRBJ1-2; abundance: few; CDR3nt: TGTGCCAGCAGCCTTAGACCCGACAGGAACTATGGCTACACCTTC; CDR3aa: CASSLRPDRNYGYTF